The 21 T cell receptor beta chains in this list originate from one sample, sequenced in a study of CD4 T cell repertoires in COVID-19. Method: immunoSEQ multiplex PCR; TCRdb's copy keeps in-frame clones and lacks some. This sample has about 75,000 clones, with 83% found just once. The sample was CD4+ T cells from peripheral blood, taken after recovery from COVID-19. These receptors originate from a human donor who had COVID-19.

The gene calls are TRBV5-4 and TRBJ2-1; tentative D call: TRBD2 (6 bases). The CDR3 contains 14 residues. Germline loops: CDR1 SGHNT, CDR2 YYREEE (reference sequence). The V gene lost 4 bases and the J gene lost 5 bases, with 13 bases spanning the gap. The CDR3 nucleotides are TGTGCCAGCAGCCACCGGGACTTGGACAATGAGCAGTTCTTC. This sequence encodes CASSHRDLDNEQFF.

The CDR3 DNA reads as TGTGCTAGTGGTTTGGGACTAGCGGGGGAGACCCAGTACTTC. Its protein is CASGLGLAGETQYF. The V call is TRBV12-5, the J call TRBJ2-5, with 11 bases identical to TRBD2. Germline V CDR1 and CDR2: LGHNT, FRNRAP. J lost 5 bases, V lost 1 base, and 0 bases had no gene match. The CDR3 covers 14 residues.

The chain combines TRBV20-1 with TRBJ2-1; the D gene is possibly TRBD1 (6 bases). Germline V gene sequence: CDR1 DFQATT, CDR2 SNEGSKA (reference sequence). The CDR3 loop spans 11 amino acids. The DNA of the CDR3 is TGCAGCCTAGTAGGGGGCAATGAGCAGTTCTTC. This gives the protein CSLVGGNEQFF.

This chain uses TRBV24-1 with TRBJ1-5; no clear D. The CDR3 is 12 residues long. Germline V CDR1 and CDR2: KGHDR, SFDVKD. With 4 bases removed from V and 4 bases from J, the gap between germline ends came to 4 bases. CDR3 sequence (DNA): TGTGCCACCAGTGAAGGAAATCAGCCCCAGCATTTT. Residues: CATSEGNQPQHF.

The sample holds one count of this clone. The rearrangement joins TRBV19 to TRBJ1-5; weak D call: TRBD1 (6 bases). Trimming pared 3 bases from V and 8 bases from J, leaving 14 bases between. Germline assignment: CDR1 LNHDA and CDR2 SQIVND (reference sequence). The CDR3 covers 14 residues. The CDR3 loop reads CASSIDRWLKPQHF. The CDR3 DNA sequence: TGTGCCAGTAGTATCGACAGGTGGTTGAAGCCCCAGCATTTT.

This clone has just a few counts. CDR3 amino acids: CASSYSTNEKLFF. CDR3 coding DNA: TGCGCCAGCAGCTACTCAACTAATGAAAAACTGTTTTTT. This rearrangement joins TRBV5-1 to TRBJ1-4; D not resolved. Trimming stripped 3 bases from V and 0 bases from J, with 3 bases between. This CDR3 region has 13 residues. Looked up from germline, CDR1 is SGHRS and CDR2 is YFSETQ. Together with reference TRBV5-1 and TRBJ1-4, the CDR3 gives the full variable domain: KAGVTQTPRYLIKTRGQQVTLSCSPISGHRSVSWYQQTPGQGLQFLFEYFSETQRNKGNFPGRFSGRQFSNSRSEMNVSTLELGDSALYLCASSYSTNEKLFFGSGTQLSVL.

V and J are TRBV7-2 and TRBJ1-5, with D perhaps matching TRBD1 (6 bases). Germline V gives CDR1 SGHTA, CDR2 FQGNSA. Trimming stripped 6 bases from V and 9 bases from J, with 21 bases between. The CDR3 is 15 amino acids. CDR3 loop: CASSFNGGGERPQHF. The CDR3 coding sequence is TGTGCCAGCAGTTTTAACGGCGGGGGCGAAAGGCCCCAGCATTTT.

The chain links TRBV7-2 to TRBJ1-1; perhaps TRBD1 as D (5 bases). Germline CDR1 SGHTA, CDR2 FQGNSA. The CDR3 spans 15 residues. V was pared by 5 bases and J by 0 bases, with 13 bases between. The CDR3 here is CASSHGRGMNTEAFF. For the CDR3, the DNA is TGTGCCAGCAGCCATGGGCGGGGGATGAACACTGAAGCTTTCTTT.

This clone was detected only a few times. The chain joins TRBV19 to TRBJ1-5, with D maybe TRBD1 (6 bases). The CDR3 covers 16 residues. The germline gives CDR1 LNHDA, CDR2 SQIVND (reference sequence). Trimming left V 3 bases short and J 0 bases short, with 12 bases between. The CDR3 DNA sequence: TGTGCCAGTAGTATCCTGGACAGTTATAGCAATCAGCCCCAGCATTTT. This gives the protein CASSILDSYSNQPQHF.

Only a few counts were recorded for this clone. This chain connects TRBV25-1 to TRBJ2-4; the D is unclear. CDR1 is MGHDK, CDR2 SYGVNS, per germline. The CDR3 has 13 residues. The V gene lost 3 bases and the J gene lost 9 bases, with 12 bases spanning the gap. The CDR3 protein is CASSDFSSGIQYF. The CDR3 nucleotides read TGTGCCAGCAGTGACTTTTCTAGTGGCATTCAGTACTTC.

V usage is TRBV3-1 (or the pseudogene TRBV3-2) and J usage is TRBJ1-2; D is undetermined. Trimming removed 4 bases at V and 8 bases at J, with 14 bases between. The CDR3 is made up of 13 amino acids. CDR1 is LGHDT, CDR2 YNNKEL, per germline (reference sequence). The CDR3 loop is CASSPRPWSGYTF. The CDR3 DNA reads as TGTGCCAGCAGCCCTAGACCCTGGTCCGGCTACACCTTC.

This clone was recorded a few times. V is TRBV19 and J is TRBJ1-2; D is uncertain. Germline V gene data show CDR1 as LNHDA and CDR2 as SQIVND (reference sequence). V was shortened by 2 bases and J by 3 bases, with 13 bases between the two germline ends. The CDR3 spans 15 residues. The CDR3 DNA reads TGTGCCAGTAGTATACTTAAATGGACGGACTATGGCTACACCTTC. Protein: CASSILKWTDYGYTF.

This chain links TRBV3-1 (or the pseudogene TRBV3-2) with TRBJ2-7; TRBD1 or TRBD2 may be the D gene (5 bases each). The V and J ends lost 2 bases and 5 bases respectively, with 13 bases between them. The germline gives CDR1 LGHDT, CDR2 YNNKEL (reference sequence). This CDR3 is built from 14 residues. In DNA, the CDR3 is TGTGCCAGCAGCCAACCGGGACCCCGAAACGAGCAGTACTTC. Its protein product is CASSQPGPRNEQYF.

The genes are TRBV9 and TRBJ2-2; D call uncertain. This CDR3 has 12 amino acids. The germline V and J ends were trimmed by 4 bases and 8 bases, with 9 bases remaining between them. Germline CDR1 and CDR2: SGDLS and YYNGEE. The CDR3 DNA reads TGTGCCAGCAGCCCCCGTACGGGGGAGCTGTTTTTT. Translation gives CASSPRTGELFF.

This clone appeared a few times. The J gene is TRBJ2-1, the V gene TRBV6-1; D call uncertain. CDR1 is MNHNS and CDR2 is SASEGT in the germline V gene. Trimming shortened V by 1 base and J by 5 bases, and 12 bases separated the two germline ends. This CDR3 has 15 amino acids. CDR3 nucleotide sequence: TGTGCCAGCAGTGAAGGAGTAATTCGGGACAATGAGCAGTTCTTC. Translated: CASSEGVIRDNEQFF.

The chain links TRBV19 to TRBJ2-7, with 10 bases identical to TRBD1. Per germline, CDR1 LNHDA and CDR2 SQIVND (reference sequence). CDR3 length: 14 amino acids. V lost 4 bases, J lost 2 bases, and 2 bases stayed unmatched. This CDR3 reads CASSTGTGAYEQYF. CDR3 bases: TGTGCCAGTAGTACCGGGACAGGGGCCTACGAGCAGTACTTC.

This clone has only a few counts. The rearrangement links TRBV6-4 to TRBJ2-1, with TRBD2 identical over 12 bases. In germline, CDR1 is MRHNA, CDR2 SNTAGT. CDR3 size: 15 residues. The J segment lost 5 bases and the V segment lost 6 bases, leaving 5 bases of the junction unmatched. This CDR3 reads CASSRLAGAHNEQFF. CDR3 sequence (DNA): TGTGCCAGCAGCCGACTAGCGGGAGCCCACAATGAGCAGTTCTTC.

This CDR3 reads CASSPGGVEGDQETQYF. CDR3 sequence (DNA): TGTGCCAGCAGCCCTGGAGGGGTAGAAGGGGATCAAGAGACCCAGTACTTC. The V and J genes are TRBV14 and TRBJ2-5, with a possible D match to TRBD2 (6 bases). CDR3 length: 17 residues. Germline loops: CDR1 SGHDN, CDR2 FVKESK. The V end lost 4 bases, the J end lost 2 bases, and 20 bases lay between the germline ends.

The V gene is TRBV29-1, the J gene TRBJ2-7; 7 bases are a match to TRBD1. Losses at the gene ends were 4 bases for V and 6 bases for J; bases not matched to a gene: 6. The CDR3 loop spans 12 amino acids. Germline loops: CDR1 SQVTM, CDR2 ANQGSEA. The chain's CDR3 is CSVGDSGSEQYF. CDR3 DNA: TGCAGCGTTGGGGACAGCGGTAGCGAGCAGTACTTC.

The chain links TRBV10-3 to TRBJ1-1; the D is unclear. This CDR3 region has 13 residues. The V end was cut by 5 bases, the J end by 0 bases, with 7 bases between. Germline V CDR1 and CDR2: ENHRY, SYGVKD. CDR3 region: CAISRAMNTEAFF. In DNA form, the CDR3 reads TGTGCCATCAGTCGGGCAATGAACACTGAAGCTTTCTTT.

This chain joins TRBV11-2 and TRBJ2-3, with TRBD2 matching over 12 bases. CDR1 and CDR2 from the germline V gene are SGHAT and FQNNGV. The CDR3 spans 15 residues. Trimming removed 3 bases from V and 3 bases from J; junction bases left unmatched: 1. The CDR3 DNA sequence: TGTGCCAGCAGCTTCACTAGCGGGAGGACAGATACGCAGTATTTT. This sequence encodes CASSFTSGRTDTQYF.